The rows below give T cell receptor beta chains drawn from one sample of a study of blood T cell repertoires in COVID-19. The table came from immunoSEQ multiplex PCR; TCRdb's copy has only in-frame clones and leaves some out. This sample carries under 200,000 clones, approximately 91% of them seen once, and the ten largest clones take around 4.8%. Sequencing input: peripheral blood. Receptors originate from a man aged 18 to 30 with COVID-19, enrolled during active disease. Each CDR3 is given with its conserved first and last residue. Each record gives: V gene, J gene, clone size, D gene, CDR3 protein, CDR3 DNA. The D gene is left open where the match is weak. Size is stated for part of the rows, as once, few or many counts, or as a class when the clone is expanded.

V gene: TRBV29-1
J gene: TRBJ2-7
clone size: NA
D gene: TRBD1
CDR3 protein: CSVSGQELYEQYF
CDR3 DNA: TGCAGCGTGTCGGGACAGGAGCTCTACGAGCAGTACTTC

V gene: TRBV29-1
J gene: TRBJ2-1
clone size: NA
D gene: TRBD2
CDR3 protein: CSVEDRRASGNYNEQFF
CDR3 DNA: TGCAGCGTTGAAGACAGGAGGGCTAGCGGGAACTACAATGAGCAGTTCTTC

V gene: TRBV13
J gene: TRBJ1-2
clone size: NA
D gene: NA
CDR3 protein: CASSSQGANYGYTF
CDR3 DNA: TGTGCCAGCAGCTCGCAGGGCGCTAACTATGGCTACACCTTC

V gene: TRBV21-1
J gene: TRBJ1-3
clone size: once
D gene: NA
CDR3 protein: CASSKGAGPILYSGNTIYF
CDR3 DNA: TGTGCCAGCAGCAAAGGGGCAGGGCCAATTCTCTACTCTGGAAACACCATATATTTT

V gene: TRBV9
J gene: TRBJ1-2
clone size: once
D gene: TRBD1
CDR3 protein: CASRGTAYGYTF
CDR3 DNA: TGTGCCAGCAGGGGGACAGCCTATGGCTACACCTTC

V gene: TRBV12-3/TRBV12-4
J gene: TRBJ2-7
clone size: few
D gene: NA
CDR3 protein: CASTSRGEQYF
CDR3 DNA: TGTGCCAGCACCTCGCGAGGCGAGCAGTACTTC

V gene: TRBV9
J gene: TRBJ2-3
clone size: NA
D gene: TRBD2
CDR3 protein: CASSAFGGSTDTQYF
CDR3 DNA: TGTGCCAGCAGCGCCTTCGGCGGGAGTACAGATACGCAGTATTTT

V gene: TRBV5-6
J gene: TRBJ2-5
clone size: NA
D gene: TRBD2
CDR3 protein: CASSSRLAAETQYF
CDR3 DNA: TGTGCCAGCAGCTCTAGACTAGCCGCAGAGACCCAGTACTTC

V gene: TRBV18
J gene: TRBJ1-1
clone size: NA
D gene: NA
CDR3 protein: CASSLRGAATEAFF
CDR3 DNA: TGTGCCAGCTCACTGCGGGGCGCGGCCACTGAAGCTTTCTTT

V gene: TRBV28
J gene: TRBJ2-7
clone size: NA
D gene: TRBD2
CDR3 protein: CASTHSGRAGEQYF
CDR3 DNA: TGTGCCAGCACCCATAGCGGGAGGGCTGGCGAGCAGTACTTC

V gene: TRBV3-1/TRBV3-2
J gene: TRBJ2-7
clone size: NA
D gene: NA
CDR3 protein: CASSQEGLSRGEQYF
CDR3 DNA: TGTGCCAGCAGCCAAGAGGGCCTCTCCAGGGGCGAGCAGTACTTC

V gene: TRBV9
J gene: TRBJ2-7
clone size: NA
D gene: NA
CDR3 protein: CASSGGGDEQYF
CDR3 DNA: TGTGCCAGCAGCGGGGGCGGGGACGAGCAGTACTTC

V gene: TRBV5-8
J gene: TRBJ2-2
clone size: NA
D gene: TRBD1
CDR3 protein: CASSGGPLDRVVTGELFF
CDR3 DNA: TGTGCCAGCAGCGGAGGGCCACTGGACAGGGTGGTCACCGGGGAGCTGTTTTTT

V gene: TRBV6-5
J gene: TRBJ1-2
clone size: NA
D gene: TRBD1
CDR3 protein: CASRPGTGEIWGYTF
CDR3 DNA: TGTGCCAGCAGACCCGGGACAGGGGAGATATGGGGCTACACCTTC

V gene: TRBV7-2
J gene: TRBJ2-7
clone size: NA
D gene: NA
CDR3 protein: CASSLGAVGPIYEQYF
CDR3 DNA: TGTGCCAGCAGCTTAGGGGCAGTGGGTCCAATCTACGAGCAGTACTTC

V gene: TRBV13
J gene: TRBJ1-1
clone size: NA
D gene: NA
CDR3 protein: CASRTQGRDTEAFF
CDR3 DNA: TGTGCCAGCAGAACTCAGGGGAGGGACACTGAAGCTTTCTTT

V gene: TRBV28
J gene: TRBJ2-7
clone size: NA
D gene: TRBD2
CDR3 protein: CASSTRSGLAGFYEQYF
CDR3 DNA: TGTGCCAGCAGTACCCGCTCGGGACTAGCGGGGTTCTACGAGCAGTACTTC

V gene: TRBV18
J gene: TRBJ2-7
clone size: NA
D gene: NA
CDR3 protein: CASSPGMAGNTYEQYF
CDR3 DNA: TGTGCCAGCTCTCCTGGTATGGCAGGGAACACCTACGAGCAGTACTTC

V gene: TRBV9
J gene: TRBJ2-7
clone size: NA
D gene: NA
CDR3 protein: CASSALTGEGDRSSYEQYF
CDR3 DNA: TGTGCCAGCAGCGCCTTGACAGGGGAGGGGGATCGGAGCTCCTACGAGCAGTACTTC

V gene: TRBV4-2
J gene: TRBJ2-1
clone size: few
D gene: NA
CDR3 protein: CASSQNTGSNNEQFF
CDR3 DNA: TGTGCCAGCAGCCAAAACACCGGGTCGAACAATGAGCAGTTCTTC

V gene: TRBV7-8
J gene: TRBJ2-7
clone size: NA
D gene: NA
CDR3 protein: CASSLGQYEQYF
CDR3 DNA: TGTGCCAGCAGCTTAGGGCAGTACGAGCAGTACTTC

V gene: TRBV10-1
J gene: TRBJ2-2
clone size: NA
D gene: TRBD2
CDR3 protein: CASSESPSGRTGELFF
CDR3 DNA: TGCGCCAGCAGTGAGAGTCCTAGCGGGAGGACCGGGGAGCTGTTTTTT

V gene: TRBV6-1
J gene: TRBJ1-2
clone size: NA
D gene: NA
CDR3 protein: CASSSSGGYGYTF
CDR3 DNA: TGTGCCAGCAGTTCCTCGGGAGGCTATGGCTACACCTTC

V gene: TRBV7-2
J gene: TRBJ1-5
clone size: NA
D gene: NA
CDR3 protein: CASSLRRGSPPQHF
CDR3 DNA: TGTGCCAGCAGCTTAAGGCGGGGCTCGCCGCCCCAGCATTTT